Listed below are T cell receptor beta chains from one sample, sequenced in a study of Ad26.COV2.S vaccination and SARS-CoV-2 variants. Profiled with immunoSEQ multiplex PCR; TCRdb holds only in-frame clones, not every one. Of about 680,000 clones in the sample, 89% were seen once. The sample was peripheral blood, taken in a trial of Ad26.COV2.S vaccine versus placebo. The receptors originated from a person between 18 and 65 years old who received the Ad26.COV2.S COVID-19 vaccine or a placebo. CDR3s include the opening cysteine and the closing phenylalanine or tryptophan. D genes are given only for firm matches. A row's size may be missing; if present it is once, few, many or a size class.

clone size,V gene,D gene,J gene,CDR3 DNA,CDR3 protein
-,TRBV7-2,-,TRBJ2-7,TGTGCCAGCAGCTTAGATTGGGGCTACGAGCAGTACTTC,CASSLDWGYEQYF
-,TRBV30,-,TRBJ2-1,TGTGCCTGGAGTTTAGGGATGGCAGACAATGAGCAGTTCTTC,CAWSLGMADNEQFF
-,TRBV12-3/TRBV12-4,TRBD2,TRBJ2-3,TGTGCCAGCAGGGGACTAGCGGGGGGTACGCAGTATTTT,CASRGLAGGTQYF
-,TRBV30,TRBD1,TRBJ2-7,TGTGCTTGGAGTAACCCCCCGGGACAGGGTTACGAGCAGTACTTC,CAWSNPPGQGYEQYF
-,TRBV19,TRBD1,TRBJ2-7,TGTGCCAGTAGTCAAGGGGGACAGCGGCCCTACGAGCAGTACTTC,CASSQGGQRPYEQYF
many,TRBV7-9,-,TRBJ1-2,TGTGCCAGCAGCTTAGGTTCGGCAGGGAGCTATGGCTACACCTTC,CASSLGSAGSYGYTF
-,TRBV2,TRBD2,TRBJ2-1,TGTGCCAGCATTCTAGCGGGAGGGCCCTACAATGAGCAGTTCTTC,CASILAGGPYNEQFF
-,TRBV13,TRBD1,TRBJ1-2,TGTGCCAGCAGCCTTAACAGGGGCGGGCGTGGCTACACCTTC,CASSLNRGGRGYTF
-,TRBV18,-,TRBJ1-1,TGTGCCAGCTCACCTAGGGACACCGAGACTGAAGCTTTCTTT,CASSPRDTETEAFF
few,TRBV7-9,TRBD1,TRBJ2-7,TGTGCCAGCAGCTTAGTTGGGACAGGGGGTAACGAGCAGTACTTC,CASSLVGTGGNEQYF
-,TRBV27,TRBD2,TRBJ2-1,TGTGCCAGCAGTAGCGGGGGGGGTGAGCAGTTCTTC,CASSSGGGEQFF
-,TRBV19,-,TRBJ1-1,TGTGCCAGTAGTATAGATGGCTTCCCGAGGGCTGAAGCTTTCTTT,CASSIDGFPRAEAFF
-,TRBV6-5,-,TRBJ1-3,TGTGCCAGCAGTTACTCGCCAGATTATTCTGGAAACACCATATATTTT,CASSYSPDYSGNTIYF
-,TRBV25-1,-,TRBJ2-3,TGTGCCAGCAGTAAATACACGGCTAGCACAGATACGCAGTATTTT,CASSKYTASTDTQYF
-,TRBV6-6,TRBD2,TRBJ2-3,TGTGCCAGCAGTCCCGGAGGTAGCGGGGGGGTCACAGATACGCAGTATTTT,CASSPGGSGGVTDTQYF
few,TRBV29-1,-,TRBJ1-1,TGCAGCGTCGGCCATAAACAGGGTGTGGGGATCACTGAAGCTTTCTTT,CSVGHKQGVGITEAFF
-,TRBV7-2,TRBD1,TRBJ1-2,TGTGCCAGCAGCTTAGCTAGACAGGGATCCTATGGCTACACCTTC,CASSLARQGSYGYTF
-,TRBV18,-,TRBJ2-1,TGTGCCAGCTCACCGATGAGCAATGAGCAGTTCTTC,CASSPMSNEQFF
-,TRBV4-2,-,TRBJ2-4,TGTGCCAGCAGCCATTTCGCGACACTTGAGTACATTCAGTACTTC,CASSHFATLEYIQYF
-,TRBV7-8,-,TRBJ2-1,TGTGCCAGCAGCTTAGTGATCAATGAGCAGTTCTTC,CASSLVINEQFF
-,TRBV11-2,-,TRBJ1-6,TGTGCCAGCAGCTTGACCGAGCTCAATTCACCCCTCCACTTT,CASSLTELNSPLHF
-,TRBV5-1,-,TRBJ1-2,TGCGCCAGCAGCTTGGGTTCGGGGCAGGGGAGTGGCTACACCTTC,CASSLGSGQGSGYTF
-,TRBV3-1/TRBV3-2,-,TRBJ1-5,TGTGCCAGCAGCCCAGGGGCAAGCAATCAGCCCCAGCATTTT,CASSPGASNQPQHF
-,TRBV7-2,-,TRBJ1-1,TGTGCCAGCAAGCTCTCCGAAAACACTGAAGCTTTCTTT,CASKLSENTEAFF
-,TRBV6-5,-,TRBJ2-3,TGTGCCAGCAGCCCCCGGGGCACAGATACGCAGTATTTT,CASSPRGTDTQYF
-,TRBV9,-,TRBJ1-5,TGTGCCAGCAGCGTAGCTCCGGAGACGGGGCCCCAGCATTTT,CASSVAPETGPQHF
-,TRBV7-2,-,TRBJ2-1,TGTGCCAGCAGTGGGGGAGGCCCCTACAATGAGCAGTTCTTC,CASSGGGPYNEQFF
-,TRBV15,-,TRBJ2-1,TGTGCCACCAGCGGCAGTTTGGGGGAGCAGTTCTTC,CATSGSLGEQFF
-,TRBV18,-,TRBJ1-4,TGTGCCAGCTCACCACCCAGTAGTGAAAAACTGTTTTTT,CASSPPSSEKLFF
-,TRBV5-4,TRBD1,TRBJ2-7,TGTGCCAGCAGCTTGATGTGGGGACAGGGGGCCTACGAGCAGTACTTC,CASSLMWGQGAYEQYF
-,TRBV24-1,TRBD2,TRBJ2-1,TGTGCCACCAGTGCAAGTATTGGGACTACTAGCGCGGACAATGAGCAGTTCTTC,CATSASIGTTSADNEQFF
-,TRBV6-1,-,TRBJ2-6,TGTGCCAGCAGTGAACAGGTACCTTCTGGGGCCAACGTCCTGACTTTC,CASSEQVPSGANVLTF
-,TRBV5-5,-,TRBJ2-1,TGTGCCAGCAGCTTGGGTGGCGTTGTTCCCCTCTACAATGAGCAGTTCTTC,CASSLGGVVPLYNEQFF
-,TRBV6-5,-,TRBJ2-7,TGTGCCAGCAGACTATCGGATCCTAACTACGAGCAGTACTTC,CASRLSDPNYEQYF
many,TRBV11-1,-,TRBJ2-3,TGTGCCAGCGGGGGTCCGGGTAGCACAGATACGCAGTATTTT,CASGGPGSTDTQYF
-,TRBV7-2,-,TRBJ2-1,TGTGCCAGCAGCTTAGGGCCAGCGAACAATGAGCAGTTCTTC,CASSLGPANNEQFF
-,TRBV7-2,TRBD2,TRBJ2-7,TGTGCCAGCAGCTTACAGCGGGATTCTTACGAGCAGTACTTC,CASSLQRDSYEQYF
-,TRBV25-1,-,TRBJ1-1,TGTGCCAGCAGCCTGTCCGGCGGCACTGAAGCTTTCTTT,CASSLSGGTEAFF
-,TRBV12-5,-,TRBJ2-3,TGTGCTAGTGGTTTGGTAGTGGGGGGAGATACGCAGTATTTT,CASGLVVGGDTQYF
-,TRBV5-8,-,TRBJ1-1,TGTGCCAGCAGCTGGGGGATGGGGTCTTGGAACACTGAAGCTTTCTTT,CASSWGMGSWNTEAFF
-,TRBV12-3/TRBV12-4,-,TRBJ2-7,TGTGCCAGCAGTGTTATGGGGTGGGAGCAGTACTTC,CASSVMGWEQYF
-,TRBV7-8,TRBD1,TRBJ1-5,TGTGCCAGCAGCTTCGGGACAGCCGAGCCCCAGCATTTT,CASSFGTAEPQHF
-,TRBV6-6,-,TRBJ1-5,TGTGCCAGCAGTCCGAAAGGGGCAGCATATAGCAATCAGCCCCAGCATTTT,CASSPKGAAYSNQPQHF
-,TRBV12-3/TRBV12-4,TRBD2,TRBJ2-7,TGTGCCAGCAGTTTAAAGCGGGAGGAGCAGTACTTC,CASSLKREEQYF